Listed here are 8 T cell receptor beta chains from one sample, sequenced in a study of T cells in Graves' hyperthyroidism and ophthalmopathy. From RNA transcripts, TCR beta CDR3 regions were amplified. TCR CDR3 regions were first amplified by RT-PCR with HTBI primers. In TCRdb, the multiplex PCR reads were re-called with MiXCR into one record per CDR3 protein. The repertoire holds approximately 700,000 distinct CDR3 sequences, with 16% as singletons. Material: blood. These receptors were taken from a young man with Graves' hyperthyroidism.

The chain employs TRBV2 and TRBJ2-3; 9 bases are a match to TRBD1. The ends lost 8 bases at V and 2 bases at J; junction bases unmatched: 8. Germline CDR1 SNHLY, CDR2 FYNNEI. This CDR3 has 15 amino acids. CDR3 sequence: CASGGQGTVTDTQYF. CDR3 nucleotides: TGTGCCAGCGGAGGACAGGGGACGGTCACAGATACGCAGTATTTT. The full variable domain, its missing parts supplied by reference TRBV2 and TRBJ2-3, is EPEVTQTPSHQVTQMGQEVILRCVPISNHLYFYWYRQILGQKVEFLVSFYNNEISEKSEIFDDQFSVERPDGSNFTLKIRSTKLEDSAMYFCASGGQGTVTDTQYFGPGTRLTVL.

This clonotype has ten or more counts. The chain combines TRBV7-8 with TRBJ2-7; 7 bases map to TRBD1. CDR1 and CDR2 from the germline V gene are SGHVS and FQNEAQ. With V trimmed by 3 bases and J by 10 bases, 18 bases remained unmatched. CDR3 length: 16 amino acids. CDR3 amino acids: CASSFRMGEGATFQYF. CDR3 nucleotide sequence: TGTGCCAGCAGCTTCCGGATGGGAGAGGGGGCTACGTTTCAGTACTTC.

Note on this clonotype: One end of the junction is discordant with germline, which a read error may explain. The CDR3 protein is CTIRQTTSGSTDTQYF. The CDR3 DNA is TGTACCATCAGACAAACCACCTCCGGCAGCACAGATACGCAGTATTTT. The chain is built from TRBV10-3 and TRBJ2-3; no definite D call. The CDR3 has 16 amino acids. CDR1 ENHRY and CDR2 SYGVKD come from the germline V gene.

This clonotype came up a few times. This chain connects TRBV6-1 to TRBJ1-5; tentative D call: TRBD1 (6 bases). V lost 7 bases and J lost 6, with 16 bases in between. The CDR3 spans 14 residues. Germline CDR1 reads MNHNS; CDR2 reads SASEGT. This chain's CDR3 is CASMGGGGTQPQHF. The CDR3, as DNA: TGTGCCAGCATGGGGGGAGGGGGGACTCAGCCCCAGCATTTT.

Concerning this clonotype: A much larger clonotype is one base distant, so this may be a read error. V and J are TRBV28 and TRBJ1-5, with 7 bases matching TRBD1. Germline V CDR1 and CDR2: MDHEN, SYDVKM. The CDR3 is made up of 14 amino acids. The CDR3 DNA reads TGTGCCAGCAGTGGACAGGAGAGCAATCGGCCCCAGCATTTT. Protein sequence: CASSGQESNRPQHF.

This clonotype showed up many times. The chain links TRBV27 to TRBJ2-5; 9 bases agree with TRBD1. V dropped 3 bases and J dropped 5; count of bases not matched to a gene: 4. There are 14 residues in the CDR3. Germline V gene lookup returns CDR1 MNHEY and CDR2 SMNVEV (reference sequence). Written as DNA, the CDR3 is TGTGCCAGCAGTTTCACGACAGGGGGTGAGACCCAGTACTTC. Amino acids: CASSFTTGGETQYF.

This clonotype has a count of ten or more. The rearrangement uses TRBV29-1 and TRBJ2-3; D possibly corresponds to TRBD1 (6 bases). V lost 3 bases and J 1 base, leaving 14 bases between the germline ends. Germline CDR1 and CDR2: SQVTM and ANQGSEA. This CDR3 is 15 amino acids long. The CDR3 DNA reads TGCAGCGTTGACCCCATGGGACACCGCACAGATACGCAGTATTTT. This gives the protein CSVDPMGHRTDTQYF.

This clonotype was observed a few times. CDR3 loop: CSAPTGLTYEQYF. The CDR3 region has the DNA TGCAGTGCGCCGACAGGTCTTACCTACGAGCAGTACTTC. V and J are TRBV20-1 and TRBJ2-7; tentative D call: TRBD1 (6 bases). This CDR3 region has 13 residues. Trimming shortened V by 6 bases and J by 2 bases, and 14 bases separated the two germline ends. Germline CDR1 and CDR2: DFQATT and SNEGSKA (reference sequence).